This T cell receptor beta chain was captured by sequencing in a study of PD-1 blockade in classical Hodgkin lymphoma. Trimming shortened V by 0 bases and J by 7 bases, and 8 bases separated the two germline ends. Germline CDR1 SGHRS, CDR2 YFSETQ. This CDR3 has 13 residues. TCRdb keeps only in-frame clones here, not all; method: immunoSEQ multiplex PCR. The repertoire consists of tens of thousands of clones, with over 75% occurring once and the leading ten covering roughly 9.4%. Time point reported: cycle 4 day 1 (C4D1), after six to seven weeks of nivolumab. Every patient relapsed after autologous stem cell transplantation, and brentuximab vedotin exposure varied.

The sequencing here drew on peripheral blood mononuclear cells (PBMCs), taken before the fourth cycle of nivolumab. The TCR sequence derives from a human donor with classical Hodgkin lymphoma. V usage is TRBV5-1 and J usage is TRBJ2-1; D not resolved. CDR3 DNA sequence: TGCGCCAGCAGCTTGGACCCCCTGAATGAGCAGTTCTTC. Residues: CASSLDPLNEQFF.